This T cell receptor beta chain was sequenced during a study of T cells after yellow fever vaccination. The germline V gene encodes CDR1 MNHNY and CDR2 SVGAGI (reference sequence). The germline V and J ends were trimmed by 7 bases and 2 bases, with 17 bases remaining between them. The CDR3 is 15 residues long. MiXCR, run by TCRdb on the 5' RACE reads, gives a single entry per CDR3 protein. The table shows about 130,000 distinct CDR3 sequences, with approximately 9% occurring only once. This clonotype was counted between two and nine times. Sample: CD8+ T cells sorted from PBMCs, taken on the day of the yellow fever booster vaccination. This sequence was found in a young man who received the YFV17D yellow fever vaccine. This chain joins TRBV6-6 and TRBJ1-1, with D maybe TRBD1 (6 bases). The CDR3 loop is CASTSLGGSNTEAFF. The DNA for the CDR3 is TGTGCCAGCACCTCCCTAGGGGGGTCTAACACTGAAGCTTTCTTT.